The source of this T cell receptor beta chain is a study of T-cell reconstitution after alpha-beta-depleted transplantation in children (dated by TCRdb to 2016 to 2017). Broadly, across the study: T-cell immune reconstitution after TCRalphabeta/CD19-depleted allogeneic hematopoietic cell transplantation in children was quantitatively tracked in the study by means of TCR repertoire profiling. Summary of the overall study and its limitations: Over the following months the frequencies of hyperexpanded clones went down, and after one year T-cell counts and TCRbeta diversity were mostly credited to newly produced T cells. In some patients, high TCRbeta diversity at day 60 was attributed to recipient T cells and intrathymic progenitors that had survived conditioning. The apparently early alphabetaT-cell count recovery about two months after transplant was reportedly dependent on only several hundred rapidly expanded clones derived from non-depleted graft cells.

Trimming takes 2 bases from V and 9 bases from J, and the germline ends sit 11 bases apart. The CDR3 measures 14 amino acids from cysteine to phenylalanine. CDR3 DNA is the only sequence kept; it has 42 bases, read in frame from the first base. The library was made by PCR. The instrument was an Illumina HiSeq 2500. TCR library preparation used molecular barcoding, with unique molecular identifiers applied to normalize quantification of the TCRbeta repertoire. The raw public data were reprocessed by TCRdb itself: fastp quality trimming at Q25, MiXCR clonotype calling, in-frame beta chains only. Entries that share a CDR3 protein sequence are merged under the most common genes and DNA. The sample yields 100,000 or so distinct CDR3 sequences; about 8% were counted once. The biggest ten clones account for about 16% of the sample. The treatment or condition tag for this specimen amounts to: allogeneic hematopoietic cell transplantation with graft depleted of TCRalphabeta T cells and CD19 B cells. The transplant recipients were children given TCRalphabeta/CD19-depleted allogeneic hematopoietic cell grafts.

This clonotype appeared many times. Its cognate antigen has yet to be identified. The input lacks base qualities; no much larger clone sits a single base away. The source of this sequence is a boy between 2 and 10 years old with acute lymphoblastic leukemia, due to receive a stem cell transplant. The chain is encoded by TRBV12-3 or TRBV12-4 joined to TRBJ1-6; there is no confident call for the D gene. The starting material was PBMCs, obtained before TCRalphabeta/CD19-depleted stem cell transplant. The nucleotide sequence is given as TGTGCCAGCAGTTTAAACCGTCAAGGTTCACCCCTCCACTTT. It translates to CASSLNRQGSPLHF.